This T cell receptor (beta chain) was obtained from a study of blood T cell repertoires in COVID-19. Some clones are missing from TCRdb's copy, which holds only in-frame ones; the method was immunoSEQ multiplex PCR. The sample has hundreds of thousands of clones; almost 90% are singletons. Unmatched junction bases numbered 3, after V lost 2 bases and J lost 0 bases. There are 16 residues in the CDR3. From germline, CDR1 is MNHNS and CDR2 SASEGT. This TCR came from a woman in her 70s with COVID-19, enrolled during active disease. Sequences were obtained from peripheral blood. The chain is built from TRBV6-1 and TRBJ2-1, with 8 bases that match TRBD1. CDR3 protein: CASSEPTGGSYNEQFF. The CDR3 DNA is TGTGCCAGCAGTGAACCTACAGGGGGCTCCTACAATGAGCAGTTCTTC.